This T cell receptor (beta chain) was found in a study of blood T cell repertoires in COVID-19. Across the whole study: Whether acute or convalescent, the COVID-19 samples came from the United States, Italy and Spain.

CDR3 length equals 14 residues. V shed 9 bases and J 3 bases; nucleotides not matched to a gene: 6. Germline CDR1 reads SEHNR; CDR2 reads FQNEAQ (reference sequence). Repertoires were generated with immunoSEQ multiplex PCR, while TCRdb's copy carries only in-frame clones and drops some. The table records over 100,000 clones, approximately 88% of them present only once. The sample consisted of peripheral blood. The J gene is TRBJ2-1, the V gene TRBV7-9; 9 bases line up with TRBD2. This receptor was obtained from a woman in her 70s with acute or convalescent COVID-19. CDR3 bases: TGTGCCAGTTATGCTAGCGGGGTCTACAATGAGCAGTTCTTC. Its protein is CASYASGVYNEQFF.